A single sample is the source of the 17 T cell receptor beta chains below, sequenced in a study of T cell responses to AZD1222 COVID-19 vaccine. Measured with immunoSEQ multiplex PCR; TCRdb has only the in-frame clones, and not every one. Altogether 250,000 to 300,000 clones are present, almost 95% being singletons, with the ten largest covering around 0.57%. The sample was peripheral blood, taken 28 days after the second AZD1222 dose. These receptors all stem from an adult who received the AZD1222 COVID-19 vaccine.

This rearrangement joins TRBV2 to TRBJ2-7; D might be TRBD2 (7 bases). The CDR3 runs to 13 residues. The germline V gene has CDR1 SNHLY and CDR2 FYNNEI. The V and J ends lost 6 bases and 3 bases respectively, with 12 bases between them. The CDR3: CASRGAGVYEQYF. The DNA for the CDR3 is TGTGCCAGCAGGGGGGCGGGAGTCTACGAGCAGTACTTC.

V is TRBV28 and J is TRBJ2-1; possibly TRBD1 or TRBD2 for D (5 bases each). Trimming removed 5 bases at V and 0 bases at J, with 11 bases between. This CDR3 region has 15 residues. CDR1 is MDHEN, CDR2 SYDVKM, per germline. Here the CDR3 DNA reads TGTGCCAGCAGTCCTCCGGGACCCTCCTACAATGAGCAGTTCTTC. It specifies CASSPPGPSYNEQFF.

CDR3 DNA sequence: TGCGCCAGCAGCTTGGGACAGGGGGCGGAAGAGCAGTACTTC. Amino acids: CASSLGQGAEEQYF. V is TRBV5-1 and J is TRBJ2-7; TRBD1 matches 10 bases. J lost 7 bases, V lost 0 bases, and 4 bases had no gene match. CDR3 size: 14 residues. Per germline, CDR1 SGHRS and CDR2 YFSETQ.

V and J are TRBV4-1 and TRBJ1-2; 8 bases are a match to TRBD1. This CDR3 region has 16 residues. Germline V lookup: CDR1 MGHRA, CDR2 YSYEKL. Trimming cost V 0 bases and J 5 bases; bases outside gene matches: 8. In DNA form, the CDR3 reads TGCGCCAGCAGCCAAGATCGGCAGGGGGCGCGATATGGCTACACCTTC. Amino acids: CASSQDRQGARYGYTF.

The V call is TRBV7-9, the J call TRBJ1-1; TRBD1 matches 10 bases. Germline values: CDR1 SEHNR, CDR2 FQNEAQ (reference sequence). There are 16 residues in the CDR3. V dropped 4 bases and J dropped 0; count of bases not matched to a gene: 5. The DNA of the CDR3 is TGTGCCAGCAGCTCCGGGACAGGGGCCTTGAACACTGAAGCTTTCTTT. Amino acids: CASSSGTGALNTEAFF.

CDR3 amino acids: CASRPGAQSPFF. CDR3 bases: TGTGCCAGCAGACCCGGGGCGCAATCCCCTTTCTTT. The gene calls are TRBV28 and TRBJ1-1; D perhaps matches TRBD1 (5 bases). Germline CDR1 reads MDHEN; CDR2 reads SYDVKM. Trimming left V 6 bases short and J 12 bases short, with 17 bases between. This CDR3 region has 12 residues.

Here the CDR3 reads CASTRGTGAYEQYF. The CDR3 DNA reads TGTGCCAGCACCCGGGGAACGGGGGCCTACGAGCAGTACTTC. The chain couples TRBV28 to TRBJ2-7; D is perhaps TRBD2 (6 bases). The germline V and J ends were trimmed by 7 bases and 2 bases, with 15 bases remaining between them. CDR1 is MDHEN and CDR2 is SYDVKM in the germline V gene. CDR3 length: 14 residues.

CDR3 residues: CASWKGTAGELFF. Here the CDR3 DNA reads TGTGCCAGTTGGAAGGGGACGGCCGGGGAGCTGTTTTTT. This chain uses TRBV19 with TRBJ2-2, with D perhaps TRBD1 or TRBD2 (5 bases each). CDR1 and CDR2 from the germline V gene are LNHDA and SQIVND (reference sequence). Trimming cost V 8 bases and J 6 bases, with 13 bases left between them. This CDR3 has 13 residues. The full variable domain, with the rest looked up from reference TRBV19 and TRBJ2-2, is DGGITQSPKYLFRKEGQNVTLSCEQNLNHDAMYWYRQDPGQGLRLIYYSQIVNDFQKGDIAEGYSVSREKKESFPLTVTSAQKNPTAFYLCASWKGTAGELFFGEGSRLTVL.

The rearrangement uses TRBV28 and TRBJ2-1; D ambiguous. Germline-derived CDR1 and CDR2 are MDHEN and SYDVKM. The CDR3 has 16 residues. The V and J ends lost 1 base and 0 bases respectively, with 10 bases between them. DNA of the CDR3: TGTGCCAGCAGTTTATTAGGGATCCCCTCCTACAATGAGCAGTTCTTC. Translated, it gives CASSLLGIPSYNEQFF.

The V gene is TRBV6-5, the J gene TRBJ2-7; weak D call: TRBD1 (5 bases). V was cut by 9 bases and J by 7 bases, with 13 bases left in between. CDR3 length equals 11 residues. Germline V gene sequence: CDR1 MNHEY, CDR2 SVGAGI. The CDR3 loop reads CASQKRGEQYF. The CDR3 nucleotides read TGTGCCAGTCAGAAAAGGGGTGAGCAGTACTTC.

The CDR3 nucleotides are TGTGCCAGCAGCTTGGGGGTGGGGAGCTCGTGGAACACTGAAGCTTTCTTT. Its protein product is CASSLGVGSSWNTEAFF. The gene calls are TRBV5-6 and TRBJ1-1, with D hard to call. Trimming took off 0 bases at V and 1 base at J, with 16 bases between the two ends. The germline gives CDR1 SGHDT, CDR2 YYEEEE. CDR3 length equals 17 residues.

This clone was seen more than once but under ten times. This CDR3 reads CASSLGQEETQYF. The CDR3, as DNA: TGTGCCAGCAGCTTAGGGCAGGAAGAGACCCAGTACTTC. The rearrangement links TRBV7-9 to TRBJ2-5; no definite D call. CDR1 and CDR2 (germline): SEHNR, FQNEAQ (reference sequence). This CDR3 has 13 amino acids. V was trimmed by 1 base and J by 3 bases, leaving 6 bases between them. The full variable domain, in which reference TRBV7-9 and TRBJ2-5 provide the parts outside the CDR3, is DTGVSQNPRHKITKRGQNVTFRCDPISEHNRLYWYRQTLGQGPEFLTYFQNEAQLEKSRLLSDRFSAERPKGSFSTLEIQRTEQGDSAMYLCASSLGQEETQYFGPGTRLLVL.

The chain employs TRBV6-5 and TRBJ1-2; TRBD1 might be the D (6 bases). V lost 7 bases, J lost 2 bases, and 8 bases lay in between. The CDR3 has 12 residues. Germline lookup yields CDR1 MNHEY and CDR2 SVGAGI. CDR3 bases: TGTGCCAGCACCAGGGGCAACTATGGCTACACCTTC. It is translated as CASTRGNYGYTF.

V and J are TRBV9 and TRBJ2-3, with 11 bases matching TRBD2. This CDR3 region has 16 residues. V lost 4 bases, J lost 0 bases, and 4 bases stayed unmatched. The germline CDR1 and CDR2 sequences are SGDLS and YYNGEE. CDR3 region: CASSPSGGISTDTQYF. In nucleotides, the CDR3 is TGTGCCAGCAGCCCTAGCGGGGGGATTAGCACAGATACGCAGTATTTT.

This chain joins TRBV5-4 and TRBJ1-2; 8 bases are shared with TRBD1. V gave up 4 bases and J gave up 8 bases; unmatched junction bases: 7. The CDR3 has 13 amino acids. Germline V lookup: CDR1 SGHNT, CDR2 YYREEE (reference sequence). This chain's CDR3 is CASSPLRQGGYTF. The CDR3 nucleotides are TGTGCCAGCAGCCCATTGCGACAGGGGGGCTACACCTTC.

The V and J genes are TRBV13 and TRBJ1-6; the match to TRBD1 covers 8 bases. Losses at the gene ends were 5 bases for V and 9 bases for J; bases not matched to a gene: 9. Per germline, CDR1 PRHDT and CDR2 FYEKMQ (reference sequence). The CDR3 is 15 amino acids. Written as DNA, the CDR3 is TGTGCCAGCAGCGCTCGGACAGGGAGGACTTCACCCCTCCACTTT. It specifies CASSARTGRTSPLHF.

The chain combines TRBV3-1 (or the pseudogene TRBV3-2) with TRBJ1-2, with D unresolved. The V gene's germline CDR1 is LGHDT and CDR2 YNNKEL (reference sequence). The CDR3 totals 17 residues. Trimming pared 3 bases from V and 3 bases from J, leaving 20 bases between. Here the CDR3 reads CASSQPPGNLHHYGYTF. The DNA for the CDR3 is TGTGCCAGCAGCCAGCCCCCCGGGAACCTTCACCACTATGGCTACACCTTC.